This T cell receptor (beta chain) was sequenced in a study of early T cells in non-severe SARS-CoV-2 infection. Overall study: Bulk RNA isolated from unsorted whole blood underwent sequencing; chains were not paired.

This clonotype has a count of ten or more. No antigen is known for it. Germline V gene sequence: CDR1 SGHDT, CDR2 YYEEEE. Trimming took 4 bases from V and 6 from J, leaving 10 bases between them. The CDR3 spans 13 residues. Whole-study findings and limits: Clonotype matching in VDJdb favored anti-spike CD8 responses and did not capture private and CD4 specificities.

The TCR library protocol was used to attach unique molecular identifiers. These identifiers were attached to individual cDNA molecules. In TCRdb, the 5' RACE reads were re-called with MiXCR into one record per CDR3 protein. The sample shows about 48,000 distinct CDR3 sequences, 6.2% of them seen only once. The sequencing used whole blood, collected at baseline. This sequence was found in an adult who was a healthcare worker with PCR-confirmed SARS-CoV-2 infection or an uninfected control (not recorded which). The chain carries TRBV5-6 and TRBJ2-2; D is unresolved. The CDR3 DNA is TGTGCCAGCAGCCCGCTTCGATCCGGGGAGCTGTTTTTT. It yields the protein CASSPLRSGELFF.